This T cell receptor (beta chain) comes out of a study of blood T cell repertoires in COVID-19. Across the whole study: The analysed material was cDNA or gDNA that came from T cells, B-cell-depleted T cells, or PBMCs.

This CDR3 has 14 residues. Trimming removed 5 bases from V and 3 bases from J; junction bases left unmatched: 6. Germline V lookup: CDR1 KGHSH, CDR2 LQKENI. Original analysis: For nucleated cells, counts were estimated from reference gene primer amplification. The table came from immunoSEQ multiplex PCR; TCRdb's copy has only in-frame clones and leaves some out. The V and J calls and clone size are taken from that table; D and trimming were inferred from the DNA. The sample records 70,000 to 95,000 clones, about four fifths being singletons. This sequence was found in a human donor in a cohort sampled during active COVID-19. The chain employs TRBV18 and TRBJ1-1; the match to TRBD1 covers 7 bases. Sequenced material: peripheral blood. The CDR3 DNA follows: TGTGCCAGCTCAAAACAGCAGGGGGACACTGAAGCTTTCTTT. It translates to CASSKQQGDTEAFF.